This T cell receptor (beta chain) appears in the sequencing data of a study of T-cell reconstitution after alpha-beta-depleted transplantation in children (dated by TCRdb to 2016 to 2018). As for the study more broadly: T-cell immune reconstitution after TCRalphabeta/CD19-depleted allogeneic hematopoietic cell transplantation in children was quantitatively tracked in the study by means of TCR repertoire profiling.

Notes on this clonotype: There is no known antigen for this receptor. No base qualities exist here, and no much larger clone lies one base off it.

The protocol used for the library was PCR. The run used an Illumina HiSeq 2500. TCR library preparation used molecular barcoding, with unique molecular identifiers applied to normalize quantification of the TCRbeta repertoire. TCRdb trimmed the raw reads at Q25, called clones with MiXCR and kept productive beta chains. When rows share a CDR3 protein, they turn into one entry using the most common DNA and genes. The sample has about 1,000,000 distinct CDR3 sequences on record, about 31% of them singletons. The ten largest make up approximately 30% of the sample. CDR1 and CDR2, looked up from the germline V gene, are MGHRA and YSYEKL. Reading from cysteine to phenylalanine, the CDR3 counts 17 amino acids. Of all the DNA, just the CDR3 is kept, 51 bases in frame from base 1. Trimming removed 2 bases from V and 2 bases from J, leaving 18 bases between the germline ends. In the paper's terms, the treatment or condition label means: allogeneic hematopoietic cell transplantation with graft depleted of TCRalphabeta T cells and CD19 B cells. The transplant recipients were children given TCRalphabeta/CD19-depleted allogeneic hematopoietic cell grafts.

On the study overall, not on this receptor specifically: Over the following months the frequencies of hyperexpanded clones went down, and after one year T-cell counts and TCRbeta diversity were mostly credited to newly produced T cells. Apparently early alphabetaT-cell count recovery about two months after transplant reportedly relied on only several hundred rapidly expanded clones derived from non-depleted graft cells. In some patients, the high TCRbeta diversity seen at day 60 was put down to recipient T cells and intrathymic progenitors that had survived conditioning.

The TCR comes from a boy under three years old who had a stem cell transplant for SCID, so the T cells may come from the graft donor. This specimen was PBMCs, mostly from graft donor cells, taken 360 days after TCRalphabeta/CD19-depleted stem cell transplant. The sequence joins TRBV4-1 to TRBJ1-1; matching of 5 bases hints at TRBD1 as the D gene. The DNA sequence is as follows: TGCGCCAGCAGCCAAATCGGCTTCCAAGGGGTAAACACTGAAGCTTTCTTT. Its amino acids are CASSQIGFQGVNTEAFF.